A selection of T cell receptor beta chains follows, all from one sample in a study of T cell repertoires in ileal Crohn's disease. This table comes from immunoSEQ multiplex PCR, and its TCRdb copy is limited to in-frame clones, with some not included. This table has approximately 13,000 clones, approximately 78% appearing once. Source material: ileal tissue. The origin of the receptors is an adult with Crohn's disease. Each CDR3 is given with its conserved first and last residue. The order of the fields is CDR3 DNA, CDR3 protein, J gene, clone size, V gene, D gene. The D gene is left open where the match is weak. For some rows the clone size is stated as once, few or many, or as a class when expanded; others skip it.

DNA: TGCGCCAGCAGCTCCAGGACTAGCGGGGTTATCGGCACAGATACGCAGTATTTT; CDR3: CASSSRTSGVIGTDTQYF; J: TRBJ2-3; size: -; V: TRBV5-1; D: TRBD2
DNA: TGTGCCAGCAGCCCCGAGAGCACAGGTCCCAATTCACCCCTCCACTTT; CDR3: CASSPESTGPNSPLHF; J: TRBJ1-6; size: -; V: TRBV5-4; D: -
DNA: TGCGCCAGCAGATTAGGACAGGGTTACAATGAGCAGTTCTTC; CDR3: CASRLGQGYNEQFF; J: TRBJ2-1; size: once; V: TRBV5-1; D: TRBD1
DNA: TGTGCCAGCAGTTTAACCGCGCCCCCCTATGGCTACACCTTC; CDR3: CASSLTAPPYGYTF; J: TRBJ1-2; size: -; V: TRBV27; D: -
DNA: TGTGCCTGGGGGGGACAGGCGAACACCGGGGAGCTGTTTTTT; CDR3: CAWGGQANTGELFF; J: TRBJ2-2; size: -; V: TRBV30; D: TRBD1
DNA: TGCGCCAGCAGCCAAGAAGGGGCAGACTCTTCCTACGAGCAGTACTTC; CDR3: CASSQEGADSSYEQYF; J: TRBJ2-7; size: -; V: TRBV4-1; D: -
DNA: TGTGCCAGCAGGACCGGTCTAGGGGGCGCTTCCTATGGCTACACCTTC; CDR3: CASRTGLGGASYGYTF; J: TRBJ1-2; size: -; V: TRBV7-2; D: TRBD1
DNA: TGCGCCAGCAGCTTGATGGCAGGGGCTGAAGCTTTCTTT; CDR3: CASSLMAGAEAFF; J: TRBJ1-1; size: -; V: TRBV5-1; D: -
DNA: TGTGCCAGCAGTGATATAGGGGATAATTCACCCCTCCACTTT; CDR3: CASSDIGDNSPLHF; J: TRBJ1-6; size: -; V: TRBV2; D: -
DNA: TGTGCCAGCAGGGCCGGACAGGGGGGGGGACCCCTCCACTTT; CDR3: CASRAGQGGGPLHF; J: TRBJ1-6; size: few; V: TRBV2; D: TRBD1
DNA: TGCGCCAGCAGCCAGCTACAGGGGAGGTCCTACAATGAGCAGTTCTTC; CDR3: CASSQLQGRSYNEQFF; J: TRBJ2-1; size: -; V: TRBV4-1; D: -
DNA: TGCGCCAGCAGCTCTGGCCTGGTCCCCGGGGAGCTGTTTTTT; CDR3: CASSSGLVPGELFF; J: TRBJ2-2; size: -; V: TRBV5-1; D: -
DNA: TGTGCCAGCAGCGGGGACAGGGGCAACTCCTACGAGCAGTACTTC; CDR3: CASSGDRGNSYEQYF; J: TRBJ2-7; size: -; V: TRBV2; D: TRBD1
DNA: TGTGCCAGCAGCACTGCACCCCAGAACACTGAAGCTTTCTTT; CDR3: CASSTAPQNTEAFF; J: TRBJ1-1; size: -; V: TRBV28; D: -
DNA: TGCGCCAGCAGCTTGAGGCCCCTAGGCGCGCAATTCAATGAGCAGTTCTTC; CDR3: CASSLRPLGAQFNEQFF; J: TRBJ2-1; size: -; V: TRBV5-1; D: -
DNA: TGTGCCAGCAAAGGCCTGGCGGGGGGAACCACCGGGGAGCTGTTTTTT; CDR3: CASKGLAGGTTGELFF; J: TRBJ2-2; size: -; V: TRBV27; D: TRBD2
DNA: TGTGCCACAGGGGATTCTTACGAGCAGTACTTC; CDR3: CATGDSYEQYF; J: TRBJ2-7; size: -; V: TRBV7-3; D: -
DNA: TGTGCCAGTAGTATTAAAGCAGGGGGTCTATACCCCCAGCATTTT; CDR3: CASSIKAGGLYPQHF; J: TRBJ1-5; size: -; V: TRBV19; D: TRBD1
DNA: TGTGCCAGCAGTGTTGAGGGATCCACTGAAGCTTTCTTT; CDR3: CASSVEGSTEAFF; J: TRBJ1-1; size: -; V: TRBV6-1; D: -
DNA: TGTGCCAGCAGTTTAGCGGGGCTGGGGGGCTACACCTTC; CDR3: CASSLAGLGGYTF; J: TRBJ1-2; size: -; V: TRBV27; D: -
DNA: TGTGCCAGCAGCTCCCAGGATACGCAGTATTTT; CDR3: CASSSQDTQYF; J: TRBJ2-3; size: -; V: TRBV7-2; D: -
DNA: TGTGCCAGCAGGAGACAGGGTAGCTACGAGCAGTACTTC; CDR3: CASRRQGSYEQYF; J: TRBJ2-7; size: -; V: TRBV27; D: TRBD1
DNA: TGTGCCAGCAGCTTGGGGGGCAGCGCCTACGAGCAGTACTTC; CDR3: CASSLGGSAYEQYF; J: TRBJ2-7; size: few; V: TRBV5-6; D: -
DNA: TGTGCCAGTAGTAGGGGACAGGGGGGAACAGATACGCAGTATTTT; CDR3: CASSRGQGGTDTQYF; J: TRBJ2-3; size: few; V: TRBV19; D: TRBD1
DNA: TGTGCCAGCAGCCAAGGGGCGAACTATGGCTACACCTTC; CDR3: CASSQGANYGYTF; J: TRBJ1-2; size: few; V: TRBV14; D: -